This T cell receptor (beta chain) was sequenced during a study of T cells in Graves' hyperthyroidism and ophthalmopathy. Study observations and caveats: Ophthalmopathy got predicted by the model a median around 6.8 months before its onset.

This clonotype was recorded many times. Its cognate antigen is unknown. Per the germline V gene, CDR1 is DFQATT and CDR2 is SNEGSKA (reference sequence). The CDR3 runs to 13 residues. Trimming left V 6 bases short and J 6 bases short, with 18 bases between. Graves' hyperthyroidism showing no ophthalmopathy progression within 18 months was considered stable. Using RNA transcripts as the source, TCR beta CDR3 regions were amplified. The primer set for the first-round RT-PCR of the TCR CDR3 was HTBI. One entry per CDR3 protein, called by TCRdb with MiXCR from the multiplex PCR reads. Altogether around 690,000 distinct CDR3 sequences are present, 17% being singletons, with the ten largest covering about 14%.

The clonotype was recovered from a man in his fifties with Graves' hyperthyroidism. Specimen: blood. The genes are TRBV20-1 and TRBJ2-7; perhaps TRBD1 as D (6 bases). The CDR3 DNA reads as TGCAGTGCCAAGTCGGACAGCATGGGCGAGCAGTACTTC. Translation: CSAKSDSMGEQYF.